Each of the 8 T cell receptor beta chains below was sequenced from the same sample in a study of blood T cell repertoires in COVID-19. Assay used: immunoSEQ multiplex PCR; TCRdb lists only in-frame clones, some missing. The table has under 250,000 clones, 83% seen once. Sequencing used peripheral blood. These receptor sequences come from a woman aged 35 to 49 with active or convalescent COVID-19.

This chain joins TRBV7-9 and TRBJ1-3; D is possibly TRBD1 (5 bases). Trimming pared 5 bases from V and 3 bases from J, leaving 14 bases between. Germline V gene sequence: CDR1 SEHNR, CDR2 FQNEAQ (reference sequence). This CDR3 is built from 15 residues. In DNA, the CDR3 is TGTGCCAGCAGCAACCCCCGGGGGGGTGGAAACACCATATATTTT. It is translated as CASSNPRGGGNTIYF.

This clone has only a few counts. The rearrangement joins TRBV18 to TRBJ1-2, with a tentative D call TRBD1 (5 bases). Trimming took 0 bases from V and 4 from J, leaving 15 bases between them. The germline V gene has CDR1 KGHSH and CDR2 LQKENI. The CDR3 sequence is 16 residues long. The CDR3 bases are TGTGCCAGCTCACCACCGGGGGGGTCTACTATCTATGGCTACACCTTC. This gives the protein CASSPPGGSTIYGYTF. Filled out from reference TRBV18 and TRBJ1-2, the complete variable domain reads NAGVMQNPRHLVRRRGQEARLRCSPMKGHSHVYWYRQLPEEGLKFMVYLQKENIIDESGMPKERFSAEFPKEGPSILRIQQVVRGDSAAYFCASSPPGGSTIYGYTFGSGTRLTVV.

The rearrangement links TRBV3-1 (or the pseudogene TRBV3-2) to TRBJ1-2; 10 bases align to TRBD1. From germline, CDR1 is LGHDT and CDR2 YNNKEL (reference sequence). The CDR3 runs to 15 residues. The ends lost 3 bases at V and 8 bases at J; junction bases unmatched: 9. This CDR3 reads CASSQQNRDRGGYTF. As DNA, the CDR3 is TGTGCCAGCAGCCAGCAGAACCGGGACAGGGGCGGCTACACCTTC.

The V and J genes are TRBV9 and TRBJ2-7; a possible D gene is TRBD1 (5 bases). Germline V gene sequence: CDR1 SGDLS, CDR2 YYNGEE. Trimming took 3 bases from V and 1 from J, leaving 8 bases between them. The CDR3 sequence is 13 residues long. The CDR3 reads CASSADSSYEQYF. The DNA of the CDR3 is TGTGCCAGCAGCGCAGACAGTTCCTACGAGCAGTACTTC.

The chain combines TRBV14 with TRBJ2-3; 11 bases map to TRBD2. The CDR3 runs 15 residues. The germline V gene encodes CDR1 SGHDN and CDR2 FVKESK. Germline trimming cut 0 bases from V and 10 bases from J; bases unmatched to any gene: 6. Here the CDR3 reads CASSQELAGVHAQYF. CDR3 in DNA: TGTGCCAGCAGCCAAGAACTAGCGGGGGTGCATGCGCAGTATTTT.

This clone was seen more than once but under ten times. The chain employs TRBV4-1 and TRBJ1-3; the match to TRBD1 covers 7 bases. The CDR3 is made up of 16 amino acids. With V trimmed by 1 base and J by 7 bases, 10 bases remained unmatched. Germline V gives CDR1 MGHRA, CDR2 YSYEKL. The CDR3 coding sequence is TGCGCCAGCAGCCAAGCCGGGACAGTTCTTTTTAACACCATATATTTT. It yields the protein CASSQAGTVLFNTIYF.

This chain uses TRBV7-2 with TRBJ2-3, with 9 bases aligning to TRBD1. This CDR3 contains 15 residues. With 5 bases clipped from V and 4 bases from J, the junction kept 7 bases outside the gene matches. Germline CDR1 reads SGHTA; CDR2 reads FQGNSA. CDR3 region: CASSPGQGSPDTQYF. As DNA, the CDR3 is TGTGCCAGCAGCCCTGGACAGGGGAGCCCAGATACGCAGTATTTT. The full variable domain, rest sourced from reference TRBV7-2 and TRBJ2-3, is GAGVSQSPSNKVTEKGKDVELRCDPISGHTALYWYRQSLGQGLEFLIYFQGNSAPDKSGLPSDRFSAERTGGSVSTLTIQRTQQEDSAVYLCASSPGQGSPDTQYFGPGTRLTVL.

This clone was recorded a few times. The chain couples TRBV19 to TRBJ1-5; 8 bases are shared with TRBD1. Germline CDR1 and CDR2: LNHDA and SQIVND (reference sequence). With 0 bases clipped from V and 1 base from J, the junction kept 17 bases outside the gene matches. The CDR3 has 21 amino acids. CDR3 loop: CASSIDQKEDRVLRSNQPQHF. CDR3 nucleotide sequence: TGTGCCAGTAGTATAGATCAGAAGGAGGACAGGGTTTTAAGAAGCAATCAGCCCCAGCATTTT.